The text below deals with one T cell receptor beta chain. V dropped 4 bases and J dropped 0; count of bases not matched to a gene: 5. CDR3 length: 15 residues. Germline V CDR1 and CDR2: LGHDT, YNNKEL (reference sequence). This specimen comes from a study of blood T cell repertoires in COVID-19. Turning to the study itself: The study drew acute and convalescent COVID-19 samples from the United States, Italy and Spain. Sources were T cells, B-cell-depleted T cells, or PBMCs; the material itself was cDNA or gDNA.

Sequencing used immunoSEQ multiplex PCR; TCRdb keeps in-frame clones, though not all of them. Of some 96,000 clones detected, 86% appear once; the ten largest clones hold roughly 1.7%. The specimen sequenced was peripheral blood. The genes are TRBV3-1 (or the pseudogene TRBV3-2) and TRBJ1-1; 7 positions match TRBD1. The clonotype originates from an older man with acute or convalescent COVID-19. Here the CDR3 reads CASSRGDSMNTEAFF. CDR3 nucleotides: TGTGCCAGCAGCCGAGGGGACAGCATGAACACTGAAGCTTTCTTT.